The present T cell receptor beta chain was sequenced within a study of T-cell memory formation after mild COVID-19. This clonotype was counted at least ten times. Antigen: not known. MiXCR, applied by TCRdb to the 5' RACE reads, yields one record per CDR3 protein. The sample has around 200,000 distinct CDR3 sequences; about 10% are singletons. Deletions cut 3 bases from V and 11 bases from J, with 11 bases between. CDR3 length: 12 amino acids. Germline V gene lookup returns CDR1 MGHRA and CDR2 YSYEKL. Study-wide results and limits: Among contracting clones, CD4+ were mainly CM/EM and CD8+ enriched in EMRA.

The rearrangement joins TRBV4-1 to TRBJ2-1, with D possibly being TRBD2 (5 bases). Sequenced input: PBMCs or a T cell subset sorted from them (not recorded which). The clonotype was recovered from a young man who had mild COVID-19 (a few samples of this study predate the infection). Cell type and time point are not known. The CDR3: CASSHRGEKQFF. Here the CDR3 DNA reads TGCGCCAGCAGCCACCGGGGAGAAAAGCAGTTCTTC.